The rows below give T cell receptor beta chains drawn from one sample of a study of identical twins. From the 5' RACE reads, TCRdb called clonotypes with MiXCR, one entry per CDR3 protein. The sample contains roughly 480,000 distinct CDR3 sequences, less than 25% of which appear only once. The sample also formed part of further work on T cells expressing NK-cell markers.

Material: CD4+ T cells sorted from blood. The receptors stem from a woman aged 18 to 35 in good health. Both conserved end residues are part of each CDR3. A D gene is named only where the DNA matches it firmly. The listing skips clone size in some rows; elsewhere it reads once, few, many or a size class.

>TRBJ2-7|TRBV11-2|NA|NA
CASSIGLAEQYF
TGTGCCAGCAGCATAGGGCTAGCCGAGCAGTACTTC
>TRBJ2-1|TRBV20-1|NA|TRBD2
CSAPGRGNNEQFF
TGCAGTGCCCCCGGGAGGGGGAACAATGAGCAGTTCTTC
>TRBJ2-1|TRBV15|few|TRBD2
CAAGAYNEQFF
TGTGCCGCGGGAGCCTACAATGAGCAGTTCTTC
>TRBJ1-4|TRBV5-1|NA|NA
CASSLGNEKLFF
TGCGCCAGCAGCTTGGGGAATGAAAAACTGTTTTTT
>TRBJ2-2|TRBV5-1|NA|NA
CASSLGMIGGPWSGELSF
TGCGCCAGCAGCTTGGGAATGATCGGGGGCCCCTGGAGCGGGGAGCTGTCTTTT
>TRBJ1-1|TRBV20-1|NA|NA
CSARDWQTMNTEAFF
TGCAGTGCTAGAGATTGGCAGACCATGAACACTGAAGCTTTCTTT
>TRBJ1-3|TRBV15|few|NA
CATSSPSSGNTIYF
TGTGCCACCAGCAGCCCGAGCTCTGGAAACACCATATATTTT
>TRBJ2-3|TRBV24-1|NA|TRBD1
CATSSRGRDTQYF
TGTGCCACCAGTTCGAGGGGGCGAGATACGCAGTATTTT
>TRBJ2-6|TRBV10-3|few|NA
CAISEFGPSSGANVLTF
TGTGCCATCAGTGAGTTCGGTCCCTCCTCTGGGGCCAACGTCCTGACTTTC
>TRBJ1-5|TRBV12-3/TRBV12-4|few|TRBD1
CASSVTGGNQPQHF
TGTGCCAGCAGTGTCACAGGGGGCAATCAGCCCCAGCATTTT
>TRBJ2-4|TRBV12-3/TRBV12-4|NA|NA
CASSFEAKNIQYF
TGTGCCAGCAGTTTCGAGGCCAAAAACATTCAGTACTTC
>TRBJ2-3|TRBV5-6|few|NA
CASSFSTVSFYTDTQYF
TGTGCCAGCAGCTTTTCTACAGTCTCATTTTACACAGATACGCAGTATTTT
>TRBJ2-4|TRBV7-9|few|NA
CASSSQGLIVKNIQYF
TGTGCCAGCAGTTCTCAGGGGCTAATTGTCAAAAACATTCAGTACTTC
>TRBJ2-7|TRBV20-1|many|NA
CSARGQDVYEQYF
TGCAGTGCTAGGGGTCAGGACGTCTACGAGCAGTACTTC
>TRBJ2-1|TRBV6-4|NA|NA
CASSVELGSYNEQFF
TGTGCCAGCAGTGTGGAACTAGGCTCGTACAATGAGCAGTTCTTC
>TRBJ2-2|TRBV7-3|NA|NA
CASSWDGDRGELFF
TGTGCCAGCAGCTGGGACGGGGATAGAGGGGAGCTGTTTTTT
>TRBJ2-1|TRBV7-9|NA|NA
CASSLVYGRPEKFF
TGTGCCAGCAGCTTAGTCTATGGGCGTCCTGAGAAGTTCTTC
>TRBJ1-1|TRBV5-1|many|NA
CASSLSQGAVAFF
TGCGCCAGCAGCTTATCCCAGGGCGCGGTGGCTTTCTTT
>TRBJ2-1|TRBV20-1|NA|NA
CSAPIARRNNEQFF
TGCAGTGCTCCCATAGCCCGGCGGAACAATGAGCAGTTCTTC
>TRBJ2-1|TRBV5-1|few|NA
CASSLGRRDNEQFF
TGCGCCAGCAGCTTGGGCCGGCGAGACAATGAGCAGTTCTTC
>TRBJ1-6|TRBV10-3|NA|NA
CAITRADNSPLHF
TGTGCCATCACTCGGGCAGACAATTCACCCCTCCACTTT
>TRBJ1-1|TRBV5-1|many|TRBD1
CASSPLRTGWSTEAFF
TGCGCCAGCAGCCCACTTCGGACAGGTTGGAGCACTGAAGCTTTCTTT
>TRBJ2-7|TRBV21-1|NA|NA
CASSKGAASTYEQYF
TGTGCCAGCAGCAAAGGGGCAGCCTCTACTTACGAGCAGTACTTC
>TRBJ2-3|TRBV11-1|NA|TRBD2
CASSPPRWRGARTDTQYF
TGTGCCAGCAGCCCCCCCCGTTGGCGGGGGGCCAGGACAGATACGCAGTATTTT
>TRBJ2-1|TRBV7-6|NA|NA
CASSLYQHEQFF
TGTGCCAGCAGCTTATATCAGCATGAGCAGTTCTTC
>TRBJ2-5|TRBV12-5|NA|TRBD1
CASGPPTGAETQYF
TGTGCTAGTGGACCTCCCACAGGGGCAGAGACCCAGTACTTC
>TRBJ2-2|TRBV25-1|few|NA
CASSIKGRNGELFF
TGTGCCAGCAGTATAAAGGGTCGGAACGGGGAGCTGTTTTTT
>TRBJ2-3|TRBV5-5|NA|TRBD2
CAPLGRGNTDTQYF
TGTGCCCCCCTGGGGCGGGGGAACACAGATACGCAGTATTTT
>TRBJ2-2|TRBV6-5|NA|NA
CASSSRGTVTGELFF
TGTGCCAGCAGTTCCCGAGGGACTGTCACCGGGGAGCTGTTTTTT
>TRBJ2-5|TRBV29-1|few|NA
CSVEWGEWETQYF
TGCAGCGTTGAATGGGGGGAATGGGAGACCCAGTACTTC
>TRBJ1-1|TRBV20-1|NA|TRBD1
CSAFRDRDTEAFF
TGCAGTGCTTTCCGGGACAGGGACACTGAAGCTTTCTTT
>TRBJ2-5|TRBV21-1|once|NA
CASSNEAPGLQETQYF
TGTGCCAGCAGCAACGAAGCGCCGGGACTGCAAGAGACCCAGTACTTC
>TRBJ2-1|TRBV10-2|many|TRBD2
CASSQPGLAYYNEQFF
TGCGCCAGCAGTCAACCGGGACTAGCGTACTACAATGAGCAGTTCTTC
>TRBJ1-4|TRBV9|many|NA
CASSVGTEEKLFF
TGTGCCAGCAGCGTAGGGACGGAGGAAAAACTGTTTTTT
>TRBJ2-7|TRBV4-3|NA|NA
CASSPRVLGYEQYF
TGCGCCAGCAGCCCCCGGGTACTGGGCTACGAGCAGTACTTC
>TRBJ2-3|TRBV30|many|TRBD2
CAWSVIGTSPVGKDTQYF
TGTGCCTGGAGTGTGATAGGGACTAGTCCGGTCGGTAAAGATACGCAGTATTTT
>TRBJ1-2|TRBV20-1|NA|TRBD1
CSAFAGTGFYGYTF
TGCAGTGCTTTCGCGGGGACAGGGTTCTATGGCTACACCTTC
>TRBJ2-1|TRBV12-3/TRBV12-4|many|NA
CASRSGGYEQFF
TGTGCCAGCAGGTCAGGGGGGTATGAGCAGTTCTTC
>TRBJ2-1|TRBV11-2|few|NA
CASSLGQFNEQFF
TGTGCCAGCAGCTTAGGACAGTTCAATGAGCAGTTCTTC
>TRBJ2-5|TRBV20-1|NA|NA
CSAQYQETQYF
TGCAGTGCCCAGTACCAAGAGACCCAGTACTTC
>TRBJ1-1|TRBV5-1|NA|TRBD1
CASSLALGQGAEAFF
TGCGCCAGCAGCTTGGCGTTGGGGCAGGGGGCTGAAGCTTTCTTT
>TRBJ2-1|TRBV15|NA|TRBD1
CATSRDWAPRQGRSYNEQFF
TGTGCCACCAGCAGAGATTGGGCCCCGCGACAGGGTCGCTCCTACAATGAGCAGTTCTTC
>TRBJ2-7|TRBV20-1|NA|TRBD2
CSASSASGSYEQYF
TGCAGTGCTAGTTCCGCTAGCGGGAGTTACGAGCAGTACTTC
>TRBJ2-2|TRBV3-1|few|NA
CASSQVGELFF
TGTGCCAGCAGCCAAGTCGGGGAGCTGTTTTTT
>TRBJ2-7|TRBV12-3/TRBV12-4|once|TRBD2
CASSLAGGFIYEQYF
TGTGCCAGCAGCCTAGCGGGAGGCTTTATCTACGAGCAGTACTTC
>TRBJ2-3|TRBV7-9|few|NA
CASSFRDWADTQYF
TGTGCCAGCAGCTTCCGGGATTGGGCGGATACGCAGTATTTT
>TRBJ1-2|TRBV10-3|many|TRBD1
CAIRRQGPNYGYTF
TGTGCCATCAGGAGACAGGGACCTAACTATGGCTACACCTTC
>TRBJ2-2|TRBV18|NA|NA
CASSPRVELFF
TGTGCCAGCTCACCAAGGGTGGAGCTGTTTTTT
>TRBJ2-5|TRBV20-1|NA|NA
CSARDPRLEETQYF
TGCAGTGCTAGAGATCCGCGGCTAGAGGAGACCCAGTACTTC